These 22 T cell receptor beta chains were all obtained from the same sample, sequenced in a study of blood T cell repertoires in COVID-19 (dated by TCRdb to between 2020 and 2021). The library was produced with the immunoSEQ multiplex PCR assay. TCRdb retrieved this table from immuneACCESS and kept in-frame rearrangements only. Not all clones are present; in checked studies, unresolved V genes account for under half, and no reason is known for the remainder. The sample records approximately 400,000 clones, around 83% of which are singletons. The ten biggest clones cover roughly 5.1% of the sample. Sequencing used PBMCs or T cells enriched from blood (not recorded which). Source of these receptors: a woman in her forties or fifties who had recovered from COVID-19.

The J gene is TRBJ1-1, the V gene TRBV15; 10 bases agree with TRBD1. Germline-derived CDR1 and CDR2 are LNHNV and YYDKDF (reference sequence). This CDR3 is 13 amino acids long. V shed 1 base, J shed 10 bases, and the junction held 3 bases outside the gene matches. Written as DNA, the CDR3 is TGTGCCACCAGCAGAGCCGGGACAGGGGTAGCTTTCTTT. Protein: CATSRAGTGVAFF.

This clone was detected once. The chain links TRBV7-8 to TRBJ2-7; 9 bases are a match to TRBD1. Germline loops: CDR1 SGHVS, CDR2 FQNEAQ. V lost 1 base, J lost 5 bases, and 15 bases stayed unmatched. The CDR3 consists of 18 residues. This CDR3 is CASSLGTTGGLVGNEQYF. CDR3 nucleotides: TGTGCCAGCAGCTTAGGTACAACAGGGGGCCTCGTCGGGAACGAGCAGTACTTC.

The V gene is TRBV5-6, the J gene TRBJ2-3, with D possibly matching TRBD1 (5 bases). The CDR3 length is 14 residues. The germline V and J ends were trimmed by 4 bases and 3 bases, with 12 bases remaining between them. Germline CDR1 reads SGHDT; CDR2 reads YYEEEE. CDR3 loop: CASSPDPGTDTQYF. Written as DNA, the CDR3 is TGTGCCAGCAGCCCTGACCCAGGGACAGATACGCAGTATTTT.

The rearrangement joins TRBV5-1 to TRBJ2-3, with a weak D call TRBD1 (7 bases). Germline V lookup: CDR1 SGHRS, CDR2 YFSETQ. V was trimmed by 0 bases and J by 3 bases, leaving 14 bases between them. There are 16 residues in the CDR3. CDR3 in amino acids: CASSLAGRGRTDTQYF. For the CDR3, the DNA is TGCGCCAGCAGCTTGGCCGGCAGGGGGAGGACAGATACGCAGTATTTT.

The chain combines TRBV5-1 with TRBJ2-1; 9 bases line up with TRBD2. Losses at the gene ends were 0 bases for V and 9 bases for J; bases not matched to a gene: 16. Looked up from germline, CDR1 is SGHRS and CDR2 is YFSETQ. The CDR3 runs to 18 residues. The DNA for the CDR3 is TGCGCCAGCAGCTTGGTCCCTCTAGCGGGAAAGACAACGGGTGAGCAGTTCTTC. This translates into CASSLVPLAGKTTGEQFF.

The V and J genes are TRBV19 and TRBJ2-2; maybe TRBD2 (6 bases). The germline V gene has CDR1 LNHDA and CDR2 SQIVND (reference sequence). Deletions cut 8 bases from V and 4 bases from J, with 11 bases between. This CDR3 contains 13 residues. The CDR3 reads CASSEGGTGELFF. CDR3 nucleotide sequence: TGTGCCAGTTCGGAGGGCGGCACCGGGGAGCTGTTTTTT.

This clone was seen only once. The chain recombines TRBV6-5 with TRBJ1-2; the match to TRBD1 covers 9 bases. The CDR3 sequence is 13 residues long. Losses at the gene ends were 6 bases for V and 7 bases for J; bases not matched to a gene: 6. CDR1 is MNHEY and CDR2 is SVGAGI in the germline V gene. Written as DNA, the CDR3 is TGTGCCAGCAGCTCCGGACAGGGGAGTGGCTACACCTTC. Translating it yields CASSSGQGSGYTF.

The V and J genes are TRBV12-3 or TRBV12-4 and TRBJ2-1; D uncertain. This CDR3 has 11 amino acids. Trimming removed 5 bases from V and 9 bases from J, with 8 bases in between. CDR3 in amino acids: CASSPRSEQFF. DNA for the CDR3: TGTGCCAGCAGTCCCCGTTCTGAGCAGTTCTTC.

The chain joins TRBV6-2 or TRBV6-3 to TRBJ1-2, with TRBD1 matching over 7 bases. The CDR3 length is 12 residues. Germline CDR1 is MNHEY and CDR2 is SVGEGT. Trimming cost V 4 bases and J 6 bases; bases outside gene matches: 2. CDR3 region: CASSLTGNGYTF. CDR3 in DNA: TGTGCCAGCAGTTTGACAGGGAATGGCTACACCTTC.

The chain is built from TRBV27 and TRBJ1-6, with a weak D call TRBD1 (5 bases). Trimming took 4 bases from V and 4 from J, leaving 11 bases between them. CDR3 length: 15 amino acids. Germline CDR1 and CDR2: MNHEY and SMNVEV (reference sequence). CDR3: CASSSSRQYNSPLHF. The CDR3 DNA reads as TGTGCCAGCAGTTCCTCCCGACAGTATAATTCACCCCTCCACTTT.

A single count supports this clone. The chain uses TRBV19 and TRBJ1-1; D is perhaps TRBD1 (6 bases). From germline, CDR1 is LNHDA and CDR2 SQIVND (reference sequence). Trimming left V 6 bases short and J 2 bases short, with 10 bases between. This CDR3 contains 13 residues. Written as DNA, the CDR3 is TGTGCCAGTAGGACAGGTCTAAACACTGAAGCTTTCTTT. Encoded protein: CASRTGLNTEAFF.

The chain couples TRBV19 to TRBJ2-3, with 13 bases lining up with TRBD2. V shed 5 bases and J 1 base; nucleotides not matched to a gene: 6. Germline V CDR1 and CDR2: LNHDA, SQIVND (reference sequence). This CDR3 is 17 amino acids long. The CDR3: CASSPGTSGTRTDTQYF. In nucleotides, the CDR3 is TGTGCCAGTAGTCCAGGGACTAGCGGGACCCGCACAGATACGCAGTATTTT.

The rearrangement uses TRBV5-5 and TRBJ1-1; D gene ambiguous. CDR3 size: 12 residues. Trimming stripped 0 bases from V and 5 bases from J, with 5 bases between. CDR1 and CDR2 (germline): SGHKS, YYEKEE (reference sequence). CDR3 DNA sequence: TGTGCCAGCAGCTTGGGGCCGACTGAAGCTTTCTTT. It specifies CASSLGPTEAFF.

This clone appeared a single time. This rearrangement joins TRBV5-1 to TRBJ1-4; 7 positions match TRBD1. The CDR3 is 15 residues long. Germline V CDR1 and CDR2: SGHRS, YFSETQ. J lost 4 bases, V lost 4 bases, and 7 bases had no gene match. The CDR3 is CASSPNHRGNEKLFF. The CDR3 nucleotides read TGCGCCAGCAGCCCAAACCACAGGGGTAATGAAAAACTGTTTTTT.

This chain links TRBV5-1 with TRBJ2-3; the match to TRBD2 covers 13 bases. V lost 4 bases to trimming and J lost 3 bases; unmatched junction nucleotides: 5. The germline CDR1 and CDR2 sequences are SGHRS and YFSETQ. The CDR3 consists of 16 residues. The DNA of the CDR3 is TGCGCCAGCAGCCCTGGGACTAGCGGGAATACAGATACGCAGTATTTT. This encodes CASSPGTSGNTDTQYF. Looking up the rest from reference TRBV5-1 and TRBJ2-3 gives the full variable domain: KAGVTQTPRYLIKTRGQQVTLSCSPISGHRSVSWYQQTPGQGLQFLFEYFSETQRNKGNFPGRFSGRQFSNSRSEMNVSTLELGDSALYLCASSPGTSGNTDTQYFGPGTRLTVL.

This chain joins TRBV29-1 and TRBJ2-3; weak D call: TRBD1 (7 bases). Germline loops: CDR1 SQVTM, CDR2 ANQGSEA. The CDR3 runs 19 residues. Between the trimmed V and J ends, which lost 0 bases and 0 bases, there was a span of 22 bases. DNA of the CDR3: TGCAGCGTTGAAGATTTGTGGAGGGGGCGAGGCGGGAGCACAGATACGCAGTATTTT. Translating gives CSVEDLWRGRGGSTDTQYF.

In this sample, this clone turned up once. V usage is TRBV19 and J usage is TRBJ2-7; TRBD1 matches at 9 bases. With 4 bases clipped from V and 6 bases from J, the junction kept 7 bases outside the gene matches. CDR3 length: 14 residues. CDR1 is LNHDA and CDR2 is SQIVND in the germline V gene (reference sequence). This CDR3 is CASSNDRGSSEQYF. DNA of the CDR3: TGTGCCAGTAGTAACGACAGGGGGTCTTCCGAGCAGTACTTC. The whole variable domain, remainder taken from reference TRBV19 and TRBJ2-7, is DGGITQSPKYLFRKEGQNVTLSCEQNLNHDAMYWYRQDPGQGLRLIYYSQIVNDFQKGDIAEGYSVSREKKESFPLTVTSAQKNPTAFYLCASSNDRGSSEQYFGPGTRLTVT.

The V call is TRBV5-6, the J call TRBJ1-2; perhaps TRBD1 as D (5 bases). The V end lost 5 bases, the J end lost 8 bases, and 10 bases lay between the germline ends. The CDR3 is 11 residues long. Germline V gives CDR1 SGHDT, CDR2 YYEEEE. The CDR3 loop is CASSRGIGYTF. The CDR3 coding sequence is TGTGCCAGCAGTCGGGGGATCGGCTACACCTTC.

The V and J genes are TRBV2 and TRBJ1-4, with 9 bases identical to TRBD1. The CDR3 length is 14 residues. Trimming at V came to 5 bases and at J to 7 bases, leaving 5 bases not matched to a gene. In germline, CDR1 is SNHLY, CDR2 FYNNEI. The CDR3 loop is CASSSRDRAEKLFF. The CDR3 DNA sequence: TGTGCCAGCAGTTCACGGGACAGGGCTGAAAAACTGTTTTTT.

The rearrangement joins TRBV19 to TRBJ2-2, with 7 bases identical to TRBD1. There are 16 residues in the CDR3. With V trimmed by 6 bases and J by 0 bases, 7 bases remained unmatched. Germline CDR1 reads LNHDA; CDR2 reads SQIVND (reference sequence). The CDR3: CASSKTGATNTGELFF. CDR3 DNA sequence: TGTGCCAGTAGCAAAACAGGGGCTACGAACACCGGGGAGCTGTTTTTT.

The V call is TRBV5-4, the J call TRBJ2-1; 9 bases line up with TRBD2. The V and J ends lost 0 bases and 10 bases, in that order; junction bases with no gene match: 8. The germline CDR1 and CDR2 sequences are SGHNT and YYREEE (reference sequence). CDR3 size: 15 residues. The chain's CDR3 is CASSLVGGRAFEQFF. The CDR3 DNA reads as TGTGCCAGCAGCTTGGTAGGCGGGAGGGCCTTCGAGCAGTTCTTC. The full variable domain, rest sourced from reference TRBV5-4 and TRBJ2-1, is ETGVTQSPTHLIKTRGQQVTLRCSSQSGHNTVSWYQQALGQGPQFIFQYYREEENGRGNFPPRFSGLQFPNYSSELNVNALELDDSALYLCASSLVGGRAFEQFFGPGTRLTVL.

The rearrangement uses TRBV7-2 and TRBJ1-2, with D hard to call. Per the germline V gene, CDR1 is SGHTA and CDR2 is FQGNSA. The CDR3 contains 14 residues. Trimming removed 4 bases from V and 1 base from J, with 10 bases in between. CDR3 DNA sequence: TGTGCCAGCAGCTCGGGAGGCCTTAACTATGGCTACACCTTC. Its protein product is CASSSGGLNYGYTF.